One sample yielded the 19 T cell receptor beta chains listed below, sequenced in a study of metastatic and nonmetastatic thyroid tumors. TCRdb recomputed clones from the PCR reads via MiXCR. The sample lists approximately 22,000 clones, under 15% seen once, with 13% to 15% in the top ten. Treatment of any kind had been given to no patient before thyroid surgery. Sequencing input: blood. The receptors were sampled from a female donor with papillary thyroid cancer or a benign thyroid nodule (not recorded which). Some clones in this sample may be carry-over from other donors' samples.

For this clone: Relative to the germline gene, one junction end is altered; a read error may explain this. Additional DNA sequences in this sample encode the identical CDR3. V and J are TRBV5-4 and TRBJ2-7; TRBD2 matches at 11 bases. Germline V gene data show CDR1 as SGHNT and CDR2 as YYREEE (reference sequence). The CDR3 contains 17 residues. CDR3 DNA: TGTGCCAGCAGTTTGGGACCGACTAGCGGGATCCCCTACGAGCAGTACTTC. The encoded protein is CASSLGPTSGIPYEQYF.

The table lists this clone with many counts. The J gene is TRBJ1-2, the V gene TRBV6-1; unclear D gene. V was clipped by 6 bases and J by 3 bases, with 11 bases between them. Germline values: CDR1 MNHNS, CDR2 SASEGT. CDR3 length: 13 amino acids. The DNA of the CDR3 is TGTGCCAGCAGCTTTGACCGCTACTATGGCTACACCTTC. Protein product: CASSFDRYYGYTF.

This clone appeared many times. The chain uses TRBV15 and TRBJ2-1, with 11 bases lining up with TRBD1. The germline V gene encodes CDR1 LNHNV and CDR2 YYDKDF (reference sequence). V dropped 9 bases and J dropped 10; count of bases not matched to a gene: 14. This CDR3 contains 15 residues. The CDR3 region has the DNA TGTGCCACGAGTAGGGATAGGACAGGGGGCCGGGAGCAGTTCTTC. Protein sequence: CATSRDRTGGREQFF.

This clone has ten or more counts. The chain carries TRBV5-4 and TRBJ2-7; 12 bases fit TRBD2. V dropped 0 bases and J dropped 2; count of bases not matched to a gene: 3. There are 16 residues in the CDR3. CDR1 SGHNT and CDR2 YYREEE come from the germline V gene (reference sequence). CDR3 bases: TGTGCCAGCAGCTTGGGACTAGCGGGAGTTACCTACGAGCAGTACTTC. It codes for CASSLGLAGVTYEQYF.

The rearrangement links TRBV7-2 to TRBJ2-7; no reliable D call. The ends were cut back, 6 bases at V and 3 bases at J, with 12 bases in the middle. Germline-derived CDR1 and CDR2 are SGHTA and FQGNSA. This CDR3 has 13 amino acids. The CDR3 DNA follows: TGTGCCAGCAGGGGTGAATCCGTCTACGAGCAGTACGTC. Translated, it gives CASRGESVYEQYV.

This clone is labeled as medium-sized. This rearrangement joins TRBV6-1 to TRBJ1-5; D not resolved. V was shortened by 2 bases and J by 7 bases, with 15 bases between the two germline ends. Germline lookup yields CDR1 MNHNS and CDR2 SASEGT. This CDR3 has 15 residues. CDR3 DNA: TGTGCCAGCAGTGAAACTTGGGAGGTTCGGCAGCCCCAGCATTTT. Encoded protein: CASSETWEVRQPQHF.

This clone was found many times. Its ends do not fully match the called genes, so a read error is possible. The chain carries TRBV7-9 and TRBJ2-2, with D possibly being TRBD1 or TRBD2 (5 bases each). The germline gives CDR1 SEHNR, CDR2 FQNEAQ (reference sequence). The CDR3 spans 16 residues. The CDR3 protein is CASSSIRGPHPGELFF. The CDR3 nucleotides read TGCGCCAGCAGCTCTATTCGGGGACCTCACCCCGGGGAGCTGTTTTTT.

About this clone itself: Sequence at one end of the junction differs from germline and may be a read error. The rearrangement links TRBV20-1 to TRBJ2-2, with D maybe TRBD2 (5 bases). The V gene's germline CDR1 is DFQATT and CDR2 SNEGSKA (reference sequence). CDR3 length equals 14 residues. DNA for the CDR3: TGCAGTGCTATTTCCCGTTTTGGCACCGGGGAGCTGTTCTTT. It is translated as CSAISRFGTGELFF.

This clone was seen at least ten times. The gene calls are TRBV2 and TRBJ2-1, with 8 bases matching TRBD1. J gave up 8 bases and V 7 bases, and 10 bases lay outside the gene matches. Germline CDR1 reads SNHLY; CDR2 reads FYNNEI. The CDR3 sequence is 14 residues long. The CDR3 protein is CASTGQGRGDEQFF. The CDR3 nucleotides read TGTGCCAGCACCGGACAGGGACGAGGAGATGAGCAGTTCTTC.

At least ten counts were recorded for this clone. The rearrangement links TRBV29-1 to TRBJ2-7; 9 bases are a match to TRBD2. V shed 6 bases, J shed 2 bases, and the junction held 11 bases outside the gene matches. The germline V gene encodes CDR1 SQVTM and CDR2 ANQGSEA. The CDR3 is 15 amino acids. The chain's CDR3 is CSVQPERGVPYEQYF. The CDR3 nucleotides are TGCAGCGTGCAGCCTGAGCGGGGGGTCCCCTACGAGCAGTACTTC.

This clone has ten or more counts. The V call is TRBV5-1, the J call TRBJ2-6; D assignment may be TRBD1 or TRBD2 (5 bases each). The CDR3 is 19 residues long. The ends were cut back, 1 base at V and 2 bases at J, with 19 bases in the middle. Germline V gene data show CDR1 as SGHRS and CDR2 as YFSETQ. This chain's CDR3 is CASSLWDLQSGAGANVLTF. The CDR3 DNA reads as TGCGCCAGCAGCTTGTGGGACCTTCAATCCGGGGCTGGGGCCAACGTCCTGACTTTC.

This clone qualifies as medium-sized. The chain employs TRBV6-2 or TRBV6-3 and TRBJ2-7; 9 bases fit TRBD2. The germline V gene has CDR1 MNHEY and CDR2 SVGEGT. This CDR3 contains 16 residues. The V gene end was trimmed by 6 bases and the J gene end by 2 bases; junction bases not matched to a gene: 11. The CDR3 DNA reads TGTGCCAGCAGGCCTAGCGGGACCGGATGGCCCTACGAGCAGTACTTC. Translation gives CASRPSGTGWPYEQYF.

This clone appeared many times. The CDR3 loop reads CASTLVTEYGYTF. DNA for the CDR3: TGTGCCAGCACCCTCGTGACAGAGTATGGCTACACCTTC. This chain uses TRBV6-1 with TRBJ1-2; weak D call: TRBD1 (5 bases). Germline CDR1 and CDR2: MNHNS and SASEGT. The CDR3 runs 13 residues. V lost 7 bases, J lost 5 bases, and 14 bases lay in between.

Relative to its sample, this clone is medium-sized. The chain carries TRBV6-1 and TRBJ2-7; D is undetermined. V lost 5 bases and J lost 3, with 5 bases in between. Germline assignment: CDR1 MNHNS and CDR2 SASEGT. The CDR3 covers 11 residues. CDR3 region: CASSPNYEQYF. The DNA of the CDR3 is TGTGCCAGCAGTCCAAACTACGAGCAGTACTTC.

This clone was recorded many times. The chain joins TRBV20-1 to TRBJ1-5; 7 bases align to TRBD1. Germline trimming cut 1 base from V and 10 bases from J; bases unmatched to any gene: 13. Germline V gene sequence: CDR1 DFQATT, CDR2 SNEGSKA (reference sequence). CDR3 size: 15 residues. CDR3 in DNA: TGCAGTGCTAGAGTGGGAGGGGGCGAGGTATCTCCCCAGCATTTT. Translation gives CSARVGGGEVSPQHF.

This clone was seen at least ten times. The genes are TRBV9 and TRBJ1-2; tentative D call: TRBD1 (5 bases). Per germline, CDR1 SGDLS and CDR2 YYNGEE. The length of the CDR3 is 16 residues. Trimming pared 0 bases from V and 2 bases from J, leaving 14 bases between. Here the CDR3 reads CASSVEARAKNYGYTF. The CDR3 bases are TGTGCCAGCAGCGTAGAAGCCAGGGCGAAAAACTATGGCTACACCTTC.

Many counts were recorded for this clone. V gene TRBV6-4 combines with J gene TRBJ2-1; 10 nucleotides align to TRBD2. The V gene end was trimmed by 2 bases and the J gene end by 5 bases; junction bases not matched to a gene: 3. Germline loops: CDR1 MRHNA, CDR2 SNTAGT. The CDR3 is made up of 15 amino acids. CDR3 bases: TGTGCCAGCAGTGACGGGCTAGCGGGAGACAATGAGCAGTTCTTC. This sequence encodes CASSDGLAGDNEQFF.

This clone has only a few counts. CDR3 coding DNA: TGTGCCAGCAGTTACGGGGACATCTGGGAGCTGTTTTTT. Amino acid sequence: CASSYGDIWELFF. The chain recombines TRBV6-2 or TRBV6-3 with TRBJ2-2, with D possibly TRBD1 on 6 matching bases. The CDR3 is 13 amino acids. Per the germline V gene, CDR1 is MNHEY and CDR2 is SVGEGT. Trimming removed 2 bases at V and 9 bases at J, with 10 bases between.

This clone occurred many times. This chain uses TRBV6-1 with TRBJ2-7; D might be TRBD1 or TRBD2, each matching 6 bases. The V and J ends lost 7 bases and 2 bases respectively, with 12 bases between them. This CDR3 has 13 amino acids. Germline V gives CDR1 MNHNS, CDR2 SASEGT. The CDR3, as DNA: TGTGCCAGCACCAGGGGACTTACCTACGAGCAGTACTTC. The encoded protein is CASTRGLTYEQYF.